These T cell receptor beta chains were read from a single sample in a study of cytomegalovirus exposure and HLA in healthy donors. TCRdb's table, derived via immunoSEQ multiplex PCR, lists solely in-frame clones and lacks some. The sample records roughly 180,000 clones, roughly 80% being singletons. The sequenced material came from PBMCs. These receptors were obtained from a young man in good health and CMV-seropositive. CDR3s include the opening cysteine and the closing phenylalanine or tryptophan. A D gene is named only where the DNA matches it firmly. Clone size is not always given. Where it is, it says once, few, many or a class for expanded clones.

>TRBV23-1|TRBJ1-5|-|-
CASSQFNRGATKNQPQHF
TGCGCCAGCAGTCAATTCAATCGGGGGGCGACTAAGAATCAGCCCCAGCATTTT
>TRBV9|TRBJ2-2|TRBD1|-
CASSVRQGANTGELFF
TGTGCCAGCAGCGTTCGACAGGGGGCGAACACCGGGGAGCTGTTTTTT
>TRBV6-1|TRBJ1-2|-|-
CASSEAGEGGWVYGYTF
TGTGCCAGCAGTGAAGCGGGAGAAGGAGGATGGGTCTATGGCTACACCTTC
>TRBV4-1|TRBJ1-2|-|-
CASSQEVYGFYGYTF
TGCGCCAGCAGCCAAGAAGTGTACGGTTTCTATGGCTACACCTTC
>TRBV5-1|TRBJ2-5|-|-
CASKLSEGIKTQYF
TGCGCCAGCAAGCTCTCGGAGGGTATCAAGACCCAGTACTTC
>TRBV7-6|TRBJ2-1|TRBD2|-
CASSWAGTSGGARDEQFF
TGTGCCAGCAGCTGGGCCGGGACTAGCGGGGGGGCCCGGGATGAGCAGTTCTTC
>TRBV5-4|TRBJ2-5|TRBD1|-
CASSWGGQGGIQETQYF
TGTGCCAGCAGCTGGGGGGGACAGGGGGGAATTCAAGAGACCCAGTACTTC
>TRBV7-9|TRBJ1-2|-|once
CASSLAEGYNYGYTF
TGTGCCAGCAGCTTAGCGGAGGGCTATAACTATGGCTACACCTTC
>TRBV2|TRBJ1-5|TRBD1|once
CASSEARGRPSNQPQHF
TGTGCCAGCAGTGAAGCAAGGGGGCGTCCGAGCAATCAGCCCCAGCATTTT
>TRBV7-8|TRBJ2-5|-|few
CASSQKEDGLEETQYF
TGTGCCAGCAGCCAAAAGGAGGACGGCCTCGAGGAGACCCAGTACTTC
>TRBV27|TRBJ2-2|-|-
CASSFSRGHTGELFF
TGTGCCAGCAGTTTTTCGCGGGGTCACACCGGGGAGCTGTTTTTT
>TRBV2|TRBJ2-3|TRBD2|-
CASSRLAGFTDTQYF
TGTGCCAGCAGTCGCCTAGCGGGATTCACAGATACGCAGTATTTT
>TRBV7-8|TRBJ1-2|TRBD1|-
CASSPGTGYGYTF
TGTGCCAGCAGCCCCGGGACAGGGTATGGCTACACCTTC
>TRBV19|TRBJ1-1|-|-
CASSPRFLGLLGDDTEAFF
TGTGCCAGTAGTCCCAGATTCCTGGGACTACTGGGGGACGACACTGAAGCTTTCTTT
>TRBV28|TRBJ2-3|TRBD2|-
CASLTMSSGKTDTQYF
TGTGCCAGCCTTACGATGTCTAGCGGGAAGACAGATACGCAGTATTTT
>TRBV29-1|TRBJ2-7|-|-
CSVVSGPSYEQYF
TGCAGCGTTGTGTCAGGGCCCTCCTACGAGCAGTACTTC
>TRBV5-1|TRBJ2-7|TRBD2|-
CASSLLAGGLRDEQYF
TGCGCCAGCAGCTTGCTAGCGGGAGGCCTCCGCGACGAGCAGTACTTC
>TRBV6-6|TRBJ1-5|-|-
CASSAPDRYQPQHF
TGTGCCAGCAGTGCTCCGGACAGATATCAGCCCCAGCATTTT
>TRBV28|TRBJ2-1|TRBD2|-
CASRPSGASGGINVNEQFF
TGTGCCAGCAGACCCAGTGGGGCTAGCGGGGGGATAAATGTCAATGAGCAGTTCTTC
>TRBV5-1|TRBJ2-7|-|-
CASSFSSAYEQYF
TGCGCCAGCAGCTTTTCTAGCGCCTACGAGCAGTACTTC
>TRBV7-7|TRBJ1-5|-|-
CASSHRRRAADGRDYQPQHF
TGTGCCAGCAGCCACCGCCGCAGGGCAGCAGACGGGAGAGACTATCAGCCCCAGCATTTT
>TRBV7-2|TRBJ2-4|TRBD2|-
CASSLGGGRVENIQYF
TGTGCCAGCAGCTTAGGTGGCGGGAGGGTCGAAAACATTCAGTACTTC
>TRBV10-1|TRBJ2-3|TRBD2|-
CASSESLAGGGDTQYF
TGCGCCAGCAGTGAGTCCCTAGCGGGGGGAGGAGATACGCAGTATTTT
>TRBV5-5|TRBJ1-5|-|once
CASSPGLGGDQPQHF
TGTGCCAGCAGCCCTGGCCTTGGCGGCGATCAGCCCCAGCATTTT
>TRBV10-1|TRBJ1-1|TRBD1|once
CASSEPGTGLNTEAFF
TGCGCCAGCAGTGAACCCGGGACAGGATTGAACACTGAAGCTTTCTTT
>TRBV19|TRBJ2-1|TRBD2|-
CASSMGGDNEQFF
TGCGCCAGTAGTATGGGAGGGGACAATGAGCAGTTCTTC
>TRBV2|TRBJ2-7|-|-
CASSLSGALHSYEQYF
TGTGCCAGCAGCCTCTCAGGGGCCCTACACTCCTACGAGCAGTACTTC
>TRBV27|TRBJ2-7|-|once
CASSFPGRSTYEQYF
TGTGCCAGCAGTTTCCCCGGGAGATCAACCTACGAGCAGTACTTC
>TRBV9|TRBJ1-1|-|-
CASSVEQYTEAFF
TGTGCCAGCAGCGTAGAACAGTACACTGAAGCTTTCTTT
>TRBV7-9|TRBJ1-2|TRBD1|-
CASSRITTTGDGYTF
TGTGCCAGCAGCCGCATAACCACGACAGGGGATGGCTACACCTTC
>TRBV6-6|TRBJ1-1|TRBD1|-
CASRPPQTGEGEAFF
TGTGCCAGCAGGCCACCCCAGACAGGGGAGGGGGAAGCTTTCTTT
>TRBV27|TRBJ2-7|TRBD2|-
CASSLNSGRAFYEQYF
TGTGCCAGCAGTTTAAATAGCGGGAGGGCTTTCTACGAGCAGTACTTC
>TRBV5-1|TRBJ2-3|-|-
CASSEGGYTDTQYF
TGCGCCAGCAGCGAGGGCGGCTACACAGATACGCAGTATTTT
>TRBV11-3|TRBJ1-5|-|-
CASSPGGNQPQHF
TGTGCCAGCAGCCCCGGAGGCAATCAGCCCCAGCATTTT
>TRBV15|TRBJ1-1|-|once
CATSRRGSITEAFF
TGTGCCACCAGCAGGCGGGGCTCGATCACTGAAGCTTTCTTT